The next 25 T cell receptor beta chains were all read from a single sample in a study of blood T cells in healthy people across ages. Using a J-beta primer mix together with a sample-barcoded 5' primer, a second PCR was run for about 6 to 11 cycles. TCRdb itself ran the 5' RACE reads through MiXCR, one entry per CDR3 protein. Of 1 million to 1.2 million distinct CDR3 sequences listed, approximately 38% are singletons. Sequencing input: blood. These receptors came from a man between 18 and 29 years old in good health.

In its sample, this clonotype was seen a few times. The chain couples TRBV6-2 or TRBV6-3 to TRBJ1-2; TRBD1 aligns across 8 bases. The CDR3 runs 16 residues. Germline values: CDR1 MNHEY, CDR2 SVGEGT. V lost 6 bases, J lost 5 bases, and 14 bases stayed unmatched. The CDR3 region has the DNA TGTGCCAGCAGCCAAGGGACAGGAGCGTTAGGATATGGCTACACCTTC. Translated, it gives CASSQGTGALGYGYTF.

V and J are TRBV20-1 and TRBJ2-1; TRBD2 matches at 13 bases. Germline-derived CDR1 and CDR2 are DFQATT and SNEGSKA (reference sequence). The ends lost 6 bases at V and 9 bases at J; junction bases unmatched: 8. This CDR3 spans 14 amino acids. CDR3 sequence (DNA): TGCAGTGCACAGGGACTAGCGGGAATAACTGAGCAGTTCTTC. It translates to CSAQGLAGITEQFF.

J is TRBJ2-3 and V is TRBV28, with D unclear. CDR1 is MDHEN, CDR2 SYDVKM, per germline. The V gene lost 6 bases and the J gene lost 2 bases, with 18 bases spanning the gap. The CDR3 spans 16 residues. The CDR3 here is CASRDQTWATTDTQYF. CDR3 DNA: TGTGCCAGCAGGGACCAGACCTGGGCTACCACAGATACGCAGTATTTT.

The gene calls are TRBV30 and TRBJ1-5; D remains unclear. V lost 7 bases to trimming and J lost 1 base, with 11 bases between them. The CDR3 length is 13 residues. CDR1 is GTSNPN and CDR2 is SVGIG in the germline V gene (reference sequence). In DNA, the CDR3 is TGTGCCTCCACGACGGGGAGCAATCAGCCCCAGCATTTT. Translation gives CASTTGSNQPQHF.

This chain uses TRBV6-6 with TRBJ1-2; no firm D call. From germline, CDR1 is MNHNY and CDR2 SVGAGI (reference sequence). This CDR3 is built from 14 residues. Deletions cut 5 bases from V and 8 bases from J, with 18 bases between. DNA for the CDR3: TGTGCCAGCAGTCCCCCCGAGGAGGGTCAAGGCTACACCTTC. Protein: CASSPPEEGQGYTF.

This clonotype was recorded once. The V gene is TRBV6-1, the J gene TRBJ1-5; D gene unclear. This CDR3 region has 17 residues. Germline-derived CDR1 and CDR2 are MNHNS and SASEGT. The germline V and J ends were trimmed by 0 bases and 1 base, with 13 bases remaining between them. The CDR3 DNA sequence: TGTGCCAGCAGTGAAGCGCATGGGAAAGGGAGCAATCAGCCCCAGCATTTT. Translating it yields CASSEAHGKGSNQPQHF.

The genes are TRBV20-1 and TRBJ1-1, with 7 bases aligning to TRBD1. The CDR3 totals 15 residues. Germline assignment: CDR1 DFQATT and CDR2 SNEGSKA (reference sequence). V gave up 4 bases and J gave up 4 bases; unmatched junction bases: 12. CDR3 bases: TGCAGTGCTACTCCGGGACAGAGACTTGGCACTGAAGCTTTCTTT. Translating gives CSATPGQRLGTEAFF.

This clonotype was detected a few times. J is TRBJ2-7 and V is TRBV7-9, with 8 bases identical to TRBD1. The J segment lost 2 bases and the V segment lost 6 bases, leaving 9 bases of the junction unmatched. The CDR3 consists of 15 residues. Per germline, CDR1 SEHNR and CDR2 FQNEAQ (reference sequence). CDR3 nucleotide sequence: TGTGCCAGCAGTTTCCCGGACAGGGAAGCCTACGAGCAGTACTTC. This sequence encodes CASSFPDREAYEQYF.

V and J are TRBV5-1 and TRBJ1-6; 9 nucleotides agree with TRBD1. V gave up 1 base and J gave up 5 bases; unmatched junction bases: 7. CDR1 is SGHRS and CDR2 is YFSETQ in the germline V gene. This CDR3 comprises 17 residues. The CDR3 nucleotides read TGCGCCAGCAGCTTGTTGGCCGACAGGGGGAATAATTCACCCCTCCACTTT. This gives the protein CASSLLADRGNNSPLHF.

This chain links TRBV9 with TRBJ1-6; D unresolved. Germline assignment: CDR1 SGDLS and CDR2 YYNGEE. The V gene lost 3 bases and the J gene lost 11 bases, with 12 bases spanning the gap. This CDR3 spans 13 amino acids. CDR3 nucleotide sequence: TGTGCCAGCAGCGCCCCGGACGGAACACCCCTCCACTTT. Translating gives CASSAPDGTPLHF.

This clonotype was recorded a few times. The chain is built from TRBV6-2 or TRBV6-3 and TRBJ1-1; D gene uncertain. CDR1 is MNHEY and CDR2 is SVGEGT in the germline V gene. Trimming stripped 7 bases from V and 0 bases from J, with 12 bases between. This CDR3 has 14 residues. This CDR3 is CASNPGRMNTEAFF. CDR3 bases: TGTGCCAGCAACCCTGGGCGGATGAACACTGAAGCTTTCTTT.

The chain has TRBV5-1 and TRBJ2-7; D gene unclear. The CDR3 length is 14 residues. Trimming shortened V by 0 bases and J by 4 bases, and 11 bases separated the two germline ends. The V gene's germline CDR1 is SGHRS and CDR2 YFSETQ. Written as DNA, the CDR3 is TGCGCCAGCAGCTTGGGACTCATGGGGTACGAGCAGTACTTC. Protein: CASSLGLMGYEQYF.

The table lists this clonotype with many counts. The DNA of the CDR3 is TGCAGTGCTAGAGGGGGGAATCAGCCCCAGCATTTT. It yields the protein CSARGGNQPQHF. The rearrangement joins TRBV20-1 to TRBJ1-5, with D possibly TRBD1 on 5 matching bases. The V gene lost 1 base and the J gene lost 4 bases, with 5 bases spanning the gap. This CDR3 has 12 amino acids. Per the germline V gene, CDR1 is DFQATT and CDR2 is SNEGSKA (reference sequence).

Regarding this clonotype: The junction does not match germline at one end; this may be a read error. Here the CDR3 reads CARSLGLNYGYTF. The CDR3 bases are TGTGCCCGCAGTTTAGGTCTGAACTATGGCTACACCTTC. The gene calls are TRBV12-3 or TRBV12-4 and TRBJ1-2, with no clear D. The CDR3 length is 13 residues.

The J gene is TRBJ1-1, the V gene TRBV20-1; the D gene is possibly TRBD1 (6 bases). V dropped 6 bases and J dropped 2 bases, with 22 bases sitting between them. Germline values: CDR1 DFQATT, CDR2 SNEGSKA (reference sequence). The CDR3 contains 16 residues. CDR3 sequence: CSAQRYRASPNTEAFF. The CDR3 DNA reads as TGCAGTGCCCAGAGGTACAGGGCGTCCCCAAACACTGAAGCTTTCTTT.

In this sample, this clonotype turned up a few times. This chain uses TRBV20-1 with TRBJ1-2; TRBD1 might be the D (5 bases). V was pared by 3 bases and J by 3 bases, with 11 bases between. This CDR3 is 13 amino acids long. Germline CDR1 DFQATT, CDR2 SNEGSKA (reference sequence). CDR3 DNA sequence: TGCAGTGCTAGGGGGGTTCCCGACTATGGCTACACCTTC. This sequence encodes CSARGVPDYGYTF.

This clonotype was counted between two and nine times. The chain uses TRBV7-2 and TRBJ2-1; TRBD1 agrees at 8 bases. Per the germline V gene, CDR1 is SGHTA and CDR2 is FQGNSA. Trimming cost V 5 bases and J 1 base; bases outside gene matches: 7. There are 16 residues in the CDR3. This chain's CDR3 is CASSASGTGSYNEQFF. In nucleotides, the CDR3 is TGTGCCAGCAGCGCTTCGGGGACAGGTTCCTACAATGAGCAGTTCTTC. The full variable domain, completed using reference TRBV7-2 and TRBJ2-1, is GAGVSQSPSNKVTEKGKDVELRCDPISGHTALYWYRQSLGQGLEFLIYFQGNSAPDKSGLPSDRFSAERTGGSVSTLTIQRTQQEDSAVYLCASSASGTGSYNEQFFGPGTRLTVL.

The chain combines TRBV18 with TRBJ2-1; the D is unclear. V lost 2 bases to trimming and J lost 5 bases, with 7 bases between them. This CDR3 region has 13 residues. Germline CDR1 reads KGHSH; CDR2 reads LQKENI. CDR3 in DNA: TGTGCCAGCTCACCAGACCCGAACAATGAGCAGTTCTTC. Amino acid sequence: CASSPDPNNEQFF.

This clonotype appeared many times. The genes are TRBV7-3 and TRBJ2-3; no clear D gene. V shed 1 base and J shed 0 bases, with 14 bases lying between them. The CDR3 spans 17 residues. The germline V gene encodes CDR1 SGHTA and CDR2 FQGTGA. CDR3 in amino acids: CASSLISTGSSTDTQYF. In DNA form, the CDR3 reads TGTGCCAGCAGCTTAATATCAACCGGATCTAGCACAGATACGCAGTATTTT.

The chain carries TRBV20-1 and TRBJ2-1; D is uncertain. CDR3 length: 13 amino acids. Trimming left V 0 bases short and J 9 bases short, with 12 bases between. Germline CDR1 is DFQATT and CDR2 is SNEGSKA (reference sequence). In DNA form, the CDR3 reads TGCAGTGCTAGAGATAACACGCCTGGTGAGCAGTTCTTC. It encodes CSARDNTPGEQFF.

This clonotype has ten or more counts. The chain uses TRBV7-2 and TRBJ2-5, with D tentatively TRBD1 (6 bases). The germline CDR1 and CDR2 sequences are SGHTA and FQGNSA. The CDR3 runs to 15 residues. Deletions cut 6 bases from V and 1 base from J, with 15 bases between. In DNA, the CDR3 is TGTGCCAGCAGGCAATATGGACAGTTCCAAGAGACCCAGTACTTC. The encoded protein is CASRQYGQFQETQYF.

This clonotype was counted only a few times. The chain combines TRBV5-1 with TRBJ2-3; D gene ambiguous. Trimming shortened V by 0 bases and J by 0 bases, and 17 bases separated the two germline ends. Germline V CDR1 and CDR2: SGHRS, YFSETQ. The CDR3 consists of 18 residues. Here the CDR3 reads CASSLGLVGRTSTDTQYF. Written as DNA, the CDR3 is TGCGCCAGCAGCTTGGGGCTGGTTGGGCGGACCAGCACAGATACGCAGTATTTT. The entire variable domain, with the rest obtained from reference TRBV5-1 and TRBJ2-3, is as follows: KAGVTQTPRYLIKTRGQQVTLSCSPISGHRSVSWYQQTPGQGLQFLFEYFSETQRNKGNFPGRFSGRQFSNSRSEMNVSTLELGDSALYLCASSLGLVGRTSTDTQYFGPGTRLTVL.

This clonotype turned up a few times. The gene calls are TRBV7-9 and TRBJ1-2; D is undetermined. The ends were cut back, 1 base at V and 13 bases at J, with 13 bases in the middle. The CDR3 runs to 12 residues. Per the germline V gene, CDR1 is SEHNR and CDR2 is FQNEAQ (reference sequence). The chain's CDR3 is CASSLVSGPSTF. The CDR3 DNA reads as TGTGCCAGCAGCTTAGTGTCTGGGCCAAGCACCTTC.

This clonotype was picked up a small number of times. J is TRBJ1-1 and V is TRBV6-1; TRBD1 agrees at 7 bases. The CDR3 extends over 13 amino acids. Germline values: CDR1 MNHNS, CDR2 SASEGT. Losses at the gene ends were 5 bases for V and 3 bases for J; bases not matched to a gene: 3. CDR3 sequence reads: CASSFTGDTEAFF. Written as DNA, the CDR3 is TGTGCCAGCAGTTTTACAGGGGACACTGAAGCTTTCTTT.

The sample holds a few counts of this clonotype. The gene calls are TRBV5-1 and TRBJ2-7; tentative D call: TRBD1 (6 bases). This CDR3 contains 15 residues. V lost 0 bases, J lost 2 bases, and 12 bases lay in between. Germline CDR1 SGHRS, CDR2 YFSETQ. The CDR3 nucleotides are TGCGCCAGCAGCTTGGCCCAGGGGCTTACCTACGAGCAGTACTTC. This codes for CASSLAQGLTYEQYF.